Presented here are 30 T cell receptor beta chains from one specimen sequenced in a study of OX40 agonist ivuxolimab in advanced cancers. Here immunoSEQ multiplex PCR was the method, and the copy in TCRdb shows in-frame clones only, minus some. The sample gives tens of thousands of clones, 70% to 90% of which show up once; 0.65% to 0.95% is in the top ten. The starting material was CD4+ or CD8+ T cells sorted from blood, obtained in a trial of the OX40 agonist ivuxolimab. The receptors were gathered from an adult with an advanced solid tumor such as melanoma, head and neck, liver or kidney cancer.

The chain links TRBV4-2 to TRBJ2-2; 9 bases are a match to TRBD2. Trimming at V came to 4 bases and at J to 4 bases, leaving 4 bases not matched to a gene. The CDR3 loop spans 15 amino acids. Germline V gives CDR1 LGHNA, CDR2 YNFKEQ. The CDR3 DNA is TGTGCCAGCAGCCTTAGCGGGAGTGTCACCGGGGAGCTGTTTTTT. This gives the protein CASSLSGSVTGELFF.

V usage is TRBV9 and J usage is TRBJ2-5; TRBD1 is a possible D gene (5 bases). From germline, CDR1 is SGDLS and CDR2 YYNGEE. The germline V and J ends were trimmed by 1 base and 4 bases, with 8 bases remaining between them. The length of the CDR3 is 13 residues. The CDR3 DNA reads TGTGCCAGCAGCGTAATGGGGCGAGAGACCCAGTACTTC. This translates into CASSVMGRETQYF.

This sequence joins TRBV11-3 and TRBJ2-7, with a possible D match to TRBD2 (6 bases). CDR1 is SGHNT and CDR2 is YENEEA in the germline V gene. The CDR3 consists of 13 residues. V shed 5 bases and J shed 2 bases, with 10 bases lying between them. In nucleotides, the CDR3 is TGTGCCAGCAGCCGGGGGAGGACCTACGAGCAGTACTTC. Protein sequence: CASSRGRTYEQYF. Looking up the rest from reference TRBV11-3 and TRBJ2-7 gives the full variable domain: EAGVVQSPRYKIIEKKQPVAFWCNPISGHNTLYWYLQNLGQGPELLIRYENEEAVDDSQLPKDRFSAERLKGVDSTLKIQPAELGDSAVYLCASSRGRTYEQYFGPGTRLTVT.

The V call is TRBV10-3, the J call TRBJ2-1; 7 positions match TRBD1. Germline V gene data show CDR1 as ENHRY and CDR2 as SYGVKD. V lost 6 bases and J lost 5; bases outside the gene matches: 1. This CDR3 spans 12 amino acids. The CDR3 is CAISDRDNEQFF. In nucleotides, the CDR3 is TGTGCCATCAGCGACAGGGACAATGAGCAGTTCTTC.

The chain is built from TRBV29-1 and TRBJ2-7, with TRBD2 identical over 7 bases. Per germline, CDR1 SQVTM and CDR2 ANQGSEA. This CDR3 spans 14 amino acids. Trimming cost V 7 bases and J 3 bases; bases outside gene matches: 12. CDR3 loop: CSGQLATDSYEQYF. The CDR3 DNA reads as TGCAGCGGGCAACTAGCGACAGACAGCTACGAGCAGTACTTC.

The J gene is TRBJ2-7, the V gene TRBV19, with D possibly being TRBD1 (6 bases). The CDR3 runs to 15 residues. The V and J ends lost 5 bases and 0 bases respectively, with 14 bases between them. Per germline, CDR1 LNHDA and CDR2 SQIVND (reference sequence). CDR3 bases: TGTGCCAGTAGTCTCAGGGGCGTTCCCTCCTACGAGCAGTACTTC. Its protein is CASSLRGVPSYEQYF.

In DNA form, the CDR3 reads TGTGCCAGCAGAGGGTCGGGAGTTGACGAGCAGTACTTC. This gives the protein CASRGSGVDEQYF. The J gene is TRBJ2-7, the V gene TRBV6-1, with D perhaps matching TRBD2 (6 bases). Trimming cost V 6 bases and J 5 bases, with 14 bases left between them. The germline V gene encodes CDR1 MNHNS and CDR2 SASEGT. The CDR3 covers 13 residues.

This clone appeared once. The rearrangement links TRBV10-3 to TRBJ2-1, with unresolved D. The ends were cut back, 10 bases at V and 8 bases at J, with 12 bases in the middle. CDR3 length: 11 amino acids. Germline V gives CDR1 ENHRY, CDR2 SYGVKD. CDR3 DNA sequence: TGTGCCACCGCCGGTATTGATGAGCAGTTCTTC. It codes for CATAGIDEQFF.

This clone was detected only a few times. CDR3 nucleotides: TGTGCCAGCTCACGAATCGCGGGGCTGAATGAGCAGTTCTTC. It yields the protein CASSRIAGLNEQFF. The rearrangement joins TRBV18 to TRBJ2-1; D is possibly TRBD2 (6 bases). This CDR3 has 14 amino acids. The V gene lost 4 bases and the J gene lost 7 bases, with 14 bases spanning the gap. CDR1 KGHSH and CDR2 LQKENI come from the germline V gene.

The chain uses TRBV7-2 and TRBJ1-2, with 7 bases aligning to TRBD1. Germline CDR1 and CDR2: SGHTA and FQGNSA. The CDR3 extends over 13 amino acids. The V and J ends lost 7 bases and 8 bases, in that order; junction bases with no gene match: 10. CDR3 residues: CASTTGSMRGYTF. CDR3 DNA sequence: TGTGCCAGCACGACAGGGAGTATGCGGGGCTACACCTTC.

The chain employs TRBV18 and TRBJ2-7; the match to TRBD2 covers 7 bases. J gave up 5 bases and V 5 bases, and 12 bases lay outside the gene matches. CDR3 length: 15 residues. Germline V gene data show CDR1 as KGHSH and CDR2 as LQKENI. CDR3 loop: CASSIAGVGADEQYF. CDR3 DNA: TGTGCCAGCTCAATTGCGGGAGTAGGGGCAGACGAGCAGTACTTC.

This clone was seen once. The chain links TRBV19 to TRBJ2-5, with D maybe TRBD1 (5 bases). The CDR3 is made up of 15 amino acids. With 4 bases removed from V and 5 bases from J, the gap between germline ends came to 17 bases. Germline V CDR1 and CDR2: LNHDA, SQIVND (reference sequence). The CDR3 here is CASSTNPGPVETQYF. The CDR3 DNA is TGTGCCAGTAGTACAAATCCAGGGCCGGTCGAGACCCAGTACTTC.

This sequence joins TRBV4-1 and TRBJ1-4; the match to TRBD1 covers 9 bases. V dropped 0 bases and J dropped 11; count of bases not matched to a gene: 7. CDR3 length equals 15 residues. The germline V gene encodes CDR1 MGHRA and CDR2 YSYEKL. The CDR3 nucleotides are TGCGCCAGCAGCCAAGACACAGGGGGCATGAGGAAACTGTTTTTT. This codes for CASSQDTGGMRKLFF.

This rearrangement joins TRBV10-3 to TRBJ2-3; TRBD2 aligns across 7 bases. The V gene end was trimmed by 5 bases and the J gene end by 5 bases; junction bases not matched to a gene: 7. CDR3 length: 14 amino acids. Germline V gives CDR1 ENHRY, CDR2 SYGVKD. CDR3 DNA: TGTGCCATCAGTTTCGCGGGAGTTGGAGATACGCAGTATTTT. Its translation is CAISFAGVGDTQYF.

The rearrangement uses TRBV6-1 and TRBJ1-5; 9 bases match TRBD1. The length of the CDR3 is 13 residues. The V gene end was trimmed by 6 bases and the J gene end by 7 bases; junction bases not matched to a gene: 4. Per the germline V gene, CDR1 is MNHNS and CDR2 is SASEGT. Written as DNA, the CDR3 is TGTGCCAGCAGCGGGGACAGGGCCCAGCCCCAGCATTTT. Translating it yields CASSGDRAQPQHF.

The chain is built from TRBV10-3 and TRBJ2-7, with 10 bases fitting TRBD1. The CDR3 is 15 amino acids. Per the germline V gene, CDR1 is ENHRY and CDR2 is SYGVKD. The junction had 6 bases not matched to a gene; V was cut back by 6 bases and J by 1 base. The CDR3 spells CAIRFGGQGSYEQYF. As DNA, the CDR3 is TGTGCCATCAGATTTGGGGGACAGGGGTCCTACGAGCAGTACTTC.

This clone was seen only once. The CDR3 DNA reads TGTGCCAGCAGTGAGCCCCTCCGGGACAGGGGCCTTGACGAGCAGTACTTC. Amino acids: CASSEPLRDRGLDEQYF. V gene TRBV2 combines with J gene TRBJ2-7, with 10 bases lining up with TRBD1. The V segment lost 3 bases and the J segment 5 bases; nucleotides outside the gene matches: 13. This CDR3 spans 17 amino acids. Looked up from germline, CDR1 is SNHLY and CDR2 is FYNNEI.

This chain joins TRBV28 and TRBJ2-7; D is possibly TRBD1 or TRBD2 (5 bases each). The length of the CDR3 is 15 residues. The germline V gene has CDR1 MDHEN and CDR2 SYDVKM. The V and J ends lost 3 bases and 4 bases respectively, with 16 bases between them. CDR3 protein: CASSFGGSTSYEQYF. The DNA for the CDR3 is TGTGCCAGCAGTTTTGGGGGATCGACGTCTTACGAGCAGTACTTC.

The CDR3 loop is CASSQVPSGRPSGELFF. CDR3 sequence (DNA): TGCGCCAGCAGCCAAGTTCCAAGCGGGAGGCCTTCCGGGGAGCTGTTTTTT. The chain has TRBV4-1 and TRBJ2-2; 9 bases agree with TRBD2. Germline-derived CDR1 and CDR2 are MGHRA and YSYEKL. This CDR3 is 17 amino acids long. V dropped 1 base and J dropped 6; count of bases not matched to a gene: 9.

V usage is TRBV11-2 and J usage is TRBJ2-1, with D perhaps matching TRBD1 or TRBD2 (5 bases each). Germline CDR1 and CDR2: SGHAT and FQNNGV. The CDR3 runs 13 residues. The ends were cut back, 5 bases at V and 7 bases at J, with 12 bases in the middle. CDR3 amino acids: CASSPGRLNEQFF. CDR3 DNA: TGTGCCAGCAGCCCGGGACGGTTAAATGAGCAGTTCTTC.

V gene TRBV11-1 combines with J gene TRBJ2-1; 11 bases line up with TRBD2. The J segment lost 2 bases and the V segment lost 5 bases, leaving 2 bases of the junction unmatched. There are 15 residues in the CDR3. The germline V gene encodes CDR1 SGHAT and CDR2 FQDESV (reference sequence). The CDR3 bases are TGTGCCAGCAGCCGTAGCGGGAGGGCCTACAATGAGCAGTTCTTC. Translated, it gives CASSRSGRAYNEQFF. Complete variable domain (other parts from reference TRBV11-1 and TRBJ2-1): EAEVAQSPRYKITEKSQAVAFWCDPISGHATLYWYRQILGQGPELLVQFQDESVVDDSQLPKDRFSAERLKGVDSTLKIQPAELGDSAMYLCASSRSGRAYNEQFFGPGTRLTVL.

This clone was seen a few times. J is TRBJ1-1 and V is TRBV7-2; D remains ambiguous. V gave up 2 bases and J gave up 4 bases, with 11 bases separating them. The CDR3 spans 14 residues. Germline loops: CDR1 SGHTA, CDR2 FQGNSA. CDR3 sequence: CASSLMQQRTEAFF. DNA of the CDR3: TGTGCCAGCAGCTTAATGCAGCAACGCACTGAAGCTTTCTTT.

This chain joins TRBV19 and TRBJ2-1; TRBD2 is a possible D gene (5 bases). Germline V gene sequence: CDR1 LNHDA, CDR2 SQIVND (reference sequence). This CDR3 contains 14 residues. V was pared by 5 bases and J by 6 bases, with 14 bases between. The CDR3 is CASSDRGVGNEQFF. CDR3 nucleotide sequence: TGTGCCAGTAGTGACCGGGGAGTCGGCAATGAGCAGTTCTTC.

Of note for this clone: Relative to the germline gene, one junction end is altered; a read error may explain this. The chain joins TRBV7-7 to TRBJ2-7, with D possibly being TRBD1 (6 bases). The CDR3 totals 14 residues. The germline CDR1 and CDR2 sequences are SSHAT and FNYEAQ (reference sequence). DNA for the CDR3: TGTGCTAGCAGCCCCTCTCCCCGCAGGGGCGAGCAGTACTTC. It codes for CASSPSPRRGEQYF. Full variable domain (missing parts from reference TRBV7-7 and TRBJ2-7): GAGVSQSPRYKVTKRGQDVTLRCDPISSHATLYWYQQALGQGPEFLTYFNYEAQPDKSGLPSDRFSAERPEGSISTLTIQRTEQRDSAMYRCASSPSPRRGEQYFGPGTRLTVT.

V and J are TRBV7-2 and TRBJ2-5, with D unclear. Germline lookup yields CDR1 SGHTA and CDR2 FQGNSA. The CDR3 extends over 11 amino acids. V dropped 7 bases and J dropped 5 bases, with 8 bases sitting between them. The CDR3 loop is CASTSRETQYF. Here the CDR3 DNA reads TGTGCCAGCACCTCTAGGGAGACCCAGTACTTC.

The chain joins TRBV28 to TRBJ2-1, with D possibly being TRBD1 (6 bases). V was trimmed by 7 bases and J by 4 bases, leaving 17 bases between them. The CDR3 runs to 15 residues. Germline V gene sequence: CDR1 MDHEN, CDR2 SYDVKM. DNA of the CDR3: TGTGCCAGCATAAAAGAGACAGGCCCTTACAATGAGCAGTTCTTC. Protein: CASIKETGPYNEQFF.

In DNA form, the CDR3 reads TGCGCCAGCAGCCGAGGGACACCTACTAGCGGGGGGGTCTACGAGCAGTACTTC. This encodes CASSRGTPTSGGVYEQYF. The chain uses TRBV5-1 and TRBJ2-7; 13 bases map to TRBD2. This CDR3 region has 18 residues. Trimming cost V 4 bases and J 3 bases; bases outside gene matches: 13. Germline V gene data show CDR1 as SGHRS and CDR2 as YFSETQ.

V and J are TRBV4-1 and TRBJ2-1; the D is unclear. V dropped 5 bases and J dropped 0 bases, with 11 bases sitting between them. CDR3 length equals 15 residues. Germline V CDR1 and CDR2: MGHRA, YSYEKL. Here the CDR3 DNA reads TGCGCCAGCAGCGATGCGGCTCGCTCCTACAATGAGCAGTTCTTC. Protein sequence: CASSDAARSYNEQFF.

The chain has TRBV5-8 and TRBJ1-5, with 10 bases that match TRBD1. Germline CDR1 SGHTS, CDR2 YDEGEE. V dropped 2 bases and J dropped 3; count of bases not matched to a gene: 11. The CDR3 is 18 amino acids. The CDR3 coding sequence is TGTGCCAGCAGCTTTAATCCGGGGACAGGGGCCCACAATCAGCCCCAGCATTTT. The encoded protein is CASSFNPGTGAHNQPQHF.

This chain links TRBV5-6 with TRBJ1-2; 10 bases map to TRBD1. The V segment lost 4 bases and the J segment 8 bases; nucleotides outside the gene matches: 11. The CDR3 runs to 15 residues. Germline CDR1 SGHDT, CDR2 YYEEEE. Here the CDR3 reads CASSGAGTGVRGYTF. CDR3 bases: TGTGCCAGCAGCGGCGCCGGGACAGGGGTGAGGGGCTACACCTTC.